Listed below are T cell receptor beta chains from one sample, sequenced in a study of cytomegalovirus exposure and HLA in healthy donors. Method: immunoSEQ multiplex PCR; TCRdb's copy keeps in-frame clones and lacks some. The repertoire holds around 230,000 clones, with over 80% as singletons. The specimen sequenced was PBMCs. The receptors shown here come from a middle-aged man in good health and CMV-seropositive. The CDR3 runs from the conserved cysteine through the conserved F or W. The order of the fields is clone size, J gene, V gene, CDR3 protein. Size is omitted from some rows. Given values are once, few, many or a class for expanded clones.

clone_size: few; j_call: TRBJ1-1; v_call: TRBV4-1; cdr3_aa: CASSQVFSGLNTEAFF
clone_size: few; j_call: TRBJ1-2; v_call: TRBV5-5; cdr3_aa: CASSFGTGGYGYTF
clone_size: NA; j_call: TRBJ2-1; v_call: TRBV4-2; cdr3_aa: CASSPRETAYNEQFF
clone_size: NA; j_call: NA; v_call: TRBV5-1; cdr3_aa: CASSLDTGESSYEQYF
clone_size: few; j_call: TRBJ2-1; v_call: TRBV7-9; cdr3_aa: CASSLDLQGDEQFF
clone_size: NA; j_call: TRBJ2-1; v_call: TRBV30; cdr3_aa: CAWREGTRNNEQFF
clone_size: NA; j_call: TRBJ2-2; v_call: TRBV10-1; cdr3_aa: CASSPGLPGGTGELFF
clone_size: once; j_call: TRBJ1-4; v_call: TRBV18; cdr3_aa: CASSALIATNEKLFF
clone_size: NA; j_call: TRBJ1-2; v_call: TRBV29-1; cdr3_aa: CSVPFIDRLDYGYTF
clone_size: few; j_call: TRBJ1-5; v_call: TRBV18; cdr3_aa: CASSLLDSNNQPQHF
clone_size: NA; j_call: TRBJ2-1; v_call: TRBV9; cdr3_aa: CASSPRQGPYNEQFF
clone_size: NA; j_call: TRBJ2-2; v_call: TRBV5-1; cdr3_aa: CASSLMGTGRTGELFF